This T cell receptor (beta chain) is drawn from a study of blood T cell repertoires in COVID-19. Study-level information: The United States, Italy and Spain supplied acute and convalescent COVID-19 samples. Sources were T cells, B-cell-depleted T cells, or PBMCs; the material itself was cDNA or gDNA.

Germline-derived CDR1 and CDR2 are MNHEY and SVGAGI. Deletions cut 9 bases from V and 2 bases from J, with 17 bases between. The CDR3 is made up of 15 amino acids. Authors' processing steps: Reference gene primer amplification yielded estimated nucleated cell counts. Repertoires were generated with immunoSEQ multiplex PCR, while TCRdb's copy carries only in-frame clones and drops some. The D gene and trimming were derived from the DNA, and the V and J assignments and clone size from that table. Of 150,000 to 200,000 clones detected, approximately 86% appear once; the ten largest clones hold around 1.6%.

This clonotype was obtained from a woman between 50 and 59 years old with acute or convalescent COVID-19. The specimen sequenced was peripheral blood. The V and J genes are TRBV6-5 and TRBJ1-5; D is possibly TRBD1 (5 bases). The CDR3 nucleotides are TGTGCCAGTGGGCGGACAAGGGTGGGCAATCAGCCCCAGCATTTT. Residues: CASGRTRVGNQPQHF.